This T cell receptor beta chain was obtained from a study of shared clonotypes between healthy human individuals. Study results and caveats: Across a handful of donors, naive CD4 shared around 5.1%, naive CD8 around 3.5%, memory CD4 2.3%, memory CD8 about 0.38%.

This clone was recorded many times. Antigen specificity is unknown. Assay used: immunoSEQ multiplex PCR; TCRdb lists only in-frame clones, some missing. This sample has about 1.1 million clones, with 75% to 85% found just once. A CD45RA+ naive subset and a CD45RA-negative memory subset were split from CD4+ cells. The germline V gene encodes CDR1 SQVTM and CDR2 ANQGSEA. With V trimmed by 3 bases and J by 4 bases, 9 bases remained unmatched. CDR3 length: 15 amino acids. Input material: memory CD4+ T cells from PBMCs. Subset noted: CD45RA-negative fraction. The source is a man between 18 and 35 years old in good health. Some clones in this sample may be carry-over from other donors' samples. V usage is TRBV29-1 and J usage is TRBJ1-2; TRBD1 matches at 9 bases. The CDR3 DNA reads as TGCAGCGTTGACTGGGGACAGGGAGATACCTATGGCTACACCTTC. This translates into CSVDWGQGDTYGYTF.